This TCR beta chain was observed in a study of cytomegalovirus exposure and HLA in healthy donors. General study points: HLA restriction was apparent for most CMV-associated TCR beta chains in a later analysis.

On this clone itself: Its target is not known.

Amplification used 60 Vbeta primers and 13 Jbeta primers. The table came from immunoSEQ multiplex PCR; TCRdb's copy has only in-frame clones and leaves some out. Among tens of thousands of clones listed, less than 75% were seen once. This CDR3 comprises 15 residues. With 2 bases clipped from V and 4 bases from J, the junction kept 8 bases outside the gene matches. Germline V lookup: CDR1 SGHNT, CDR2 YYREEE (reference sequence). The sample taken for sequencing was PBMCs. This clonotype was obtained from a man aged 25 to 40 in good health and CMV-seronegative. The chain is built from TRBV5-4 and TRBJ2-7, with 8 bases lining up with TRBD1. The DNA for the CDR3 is TGTGCCAGCAGCTTCGCGCCGGGACAGGTGTACGAGCAGTACTTC. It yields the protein CASSFAPGQVYEQYF.